These 17 T cell receptor beta chains share one sample of origin, sequenced in a study of T cell responses to AZD1222 COVID-19 vaccine. TCRdb's table, derived via immunoSEQ multiplex PCR, lists solely in-frame clones and lacks some. Here the sample spans 80,000 to 90,000 clones, roughly nine tenths being singletons. The source material was peripheral blood, sampled 28 days after the second AZD1222 dose. The receptors stem from an adult who received the AZD1222 COVID-19 vaccine.

This clone is deemed medium-sized (0.01 to 0.1%). The V and J genes are TRBV13 and TRBJ2-1, with 10 nucleotides matching TRBD2. V gave up 4 bases and J gave up 3 bases; unmatched junction bases: 6. Germline V gene sequence: CDR1 PRHDT, CDR2 FYEKMQ (reference sequence). The CDR3 length is 16 residues. DNA of the CDR3: TGTGCCAGCAGCTCCTCCGGGACTAGCGTCTACAATGAGCAGTTCTTC. The encoded protein is CASSSSGTSVYNEQFF. The entire variable domain, with the rest obtained from reference TRBV13 and TRBJ2-1, is as follows: AAGVIQSPRHLIKEKRETATLKCYPIPRHDTVYWYQQGPGQDPQFLISFYEKMQSDKGSIPDRFSAQQFSDYHSELNMSSLELGDSALYFCASSSSGTSVYNEQFFGPGTRLTVL.

This chain connects TRBV5-1 to TRBJ1-2; no definite D call. The CDR3 loop spans 15 amino acids. Deletions cut 0 bases from V and 0 bases from J, with 9 bases between. In germline, CDR1 is SGHRS, CDR2 YFSETQ. The CDR3 sequence: CASSLGELTNYGYTF. CDR3 nucleotide sequence: TGCGCCAGCAGCTTGGGCGAACTTACTAACTATGGCTACACCTTC.

The chain recombines TRBV6-5 with TRBJ2-1; maybe TRBD2 (6 bases). CDR3 length equals 13 residues. From germline, CDR1 is MNHEY and CDR2 SVGAGI. The V gene lost 7 bases and the J gene lost 4 bases, with 11 bases spanning the gap. CDR3 bases: TGTGCCAGCATTAGTCTAGCGTACAATGAGCAGTTCTTC. Translation: CASISLAYNEQFF.

This chain links TRBV3-1 (or the pseudogene TRBV3-2) with TRBJ1-4; no reliable D call. The CDR3 spans 15 residues. V was cut by 1 base and J by 5 bases, with 11 bases left in between. From germline, CDR1 is LGHDT and CDR2 YNNKEL (reference sequence). The chain's CDR3 is CASSQGRVVNEKLFF. CDR3 nucleotides: TGTGCCAGCAGCCAAGGGCGGGTGGTCAATGAAAAACTGTTTTTT.

This clone occurred a few times. The genes are TRBV13 and TRBJ2-1, with TRBD1 identical over 8 bases. The CDR3 consists of 15 residues. Germline CDR1 and CDR2: PRHDT and FYEKMQ (reference sequence). With 0 bases clipped from V and 4 bases from J, the junction kept 2 bases outside the gene matches. CDR3 sequence (DNA): TGTGCCAGCAGCTTAGGCAGGGGGCGTTACAATGAGCAGTTCTTC. Translated, it gives CASSLGRGRYNEQFF.

The gene calls are TRBV5-1 and TRBJ2-7, with D uncertain. CDR1 SGHRS and CDR2 YFSETQ come from the germline V gene. Trimming removed 2 bases from V and 0 bases from J, with 9 bases in between. CDR3 length: 14 amino acids. The CDR3 region is CASSFDTDSYEQYF. The CDR3 DNA reads as TGCGCCAGCAGCTTCGACACCGACTCCTACGAGCAGTACTTC.

This chain connects TRBV3-1 (or the pseudogene TRBV3-2) to TRBJ1-6; D gene unclear. Germline CDR1 LGHDT, CDR2 YNNKEL (reference sequence). Trimming pared 1 base from V and 5 bases from J, leaving 6 bases between. CDR3 size: 14 residues. This chain's CDR3 is CASSQGFNNSPLHF. The CDR3 DNA sequence: TGTGCCAGCAGCCAAGGGTTCAATAATTCACCCCTCCACTTT.

This clone occurred a few times. V is TRBV11-2 and J is TRBJ1-2; no firm D call. CDR3 size: 13 residues. With 5 bases removed from V and 4 bases from J, the gap between germline ends came to 11 bases. CDR1 and CDR2 from the germline V gene are SGHAT and FQNNGV. This CDR3 reads CASSPVRVYGYTF. CDR3 DNA sequence: TGTGCCAGCAGCCCGGTCCGTGTCTATGGCTACACCTTC. The whole variable domain, remainder taken from reference TRBV11-2 and TRBJ1-2, is EAGVAQSPRYKIIEKRQSVAFWCNPISGHATLYWYQQILGQGPKLLIQFQNNGVVDDSQLPKDRFSAERLKGVDSTLKIQPAKLEDSAVYLCASSPVRVYGYTFGSGTRLTVV.

The V call is TRBV11-2, the J call TRBJ2-5; no definite D call. V was cut by 5 bases and J by 2 bases, with 6 bases left in between. The CDR3 is made up of 12 amino acids. Germline CDR1 reads SGHAT; CDR2 reads FQNNGV. The CDR3 sequence: CASSGDQETQYF. The CDR3, as DNA: TGTGCCAGCAGCGGAGATCAAGAGACCCAGTACTTC.

V gene TRBV7-9 combines with J gene TRBJ1-4, with 7 nucleotides matching TRBD1. The CDR3 totals 14 residues. Germline V gene lookup returns CDR1 SEHNR and CDR2 FQNEAQ (reference sequence). The V segment lost 11 bases and the J segment 4 bases; nucleotides outside the gene matches: 10. In nucleotides, the CDR3 is TGTGCCGTCCAGGGGGGCTTTCTTAATGAAAAACTGTTTTTT. Protein product: CAVQGGFLNEKLFF. The full variable domain, with the rest looked up from reference TRBV7-9 and TRBJ1-4, is DTGVSQNPRHKITKRGQNVTFRCDPISEHNRLYWYRQTLGQGPEFLTYFQNEAQLEKSRLLSDRFSAERPKGSFSTLEIQRTEQGDSAMYLCAVQGGFLNEKLFFGSGTQLSVL.

The V gene is TRBV19, the J gene TRBJ1-1; D is undetermined. CDR1 is LNHDA and CDR2 is SQIVND in the germline V gene (reference sequence). The length of the CDR3 is 14 residues. V lost 7 bases and J lost 0, with 12 bases in between. As DNA, the CDR3 is TGTGCCAGTAATCTTGATAGCTTGAACACTGAAGCTTTCTTT. Translation gives CASNLDSLNTEAFF. The full variable domain, in which reference TRBV19 and TRBJ1-1 provide the parts outside the CDR3, is DGGITQSPKYLFRKEGQNVTLSCEQNLNHDAMYWYRQDPGQGLRLIYYSQIVNDFQKGDIAEGYSVSREKKESFPLTVTSAQKNPTAFYLCASNLDSLNTEAFFGQGTRLTVV.

V and J are TRBV6-6 and TRBJ1-3, with no clear D. The CDR3 spans 15 residues. Deletions cut 6 bases from V and 4 bases from J, with 16 bases between. Germline V gene lookup returns CDR1 MNHNY and CDR2 SVGAGI (reference sequence). The CDR3 sequence is CASRLRGPGGNTIYF. CDR3 in DNA: TGTGCCAGCAGGCTCCGAGGACCGGGGGGAAACACCATATATTTT.

The chain joins TRBV6-8 to TRBJ1-4; D remains unclear. V lost 7 bases to trimming and J lost 8 bases, with 17 bases between them. The CDR3 is made up of 14 amino acids. Germline V lookup: CDR1 MNHGY, CDR2 SAAAGT. The CDR3 coding sequence is TGTGCCAGCACTGTGGGTAGGGTATGGGAAAAACTGTTTTTT. Its translation is CASTVGRVWEKLFF.

The chain has TRBV27 and TRBJ1-1, with D maybe TRBD1 (5 bases). Trimming removed 1 base from V and 0 bases from J, with 21 bases in between. The CDR3 totals 19 residues. Germline CDR1 and CDR2: MNHEY and SMNVEV (reference sequence). CDR3 amino acids: CASSLLGWYDGGMNTEAFF. The CDR3, as DNA: TGTGCCAGCAGTTTATTGGGATGGTACGATGGGGGGATGAACACTGAAGCTTTCTTT.

The chain recombines TRBV4-1 with TRBJ1-2; a weak D match, TRBD1 (6 bases). Looked up from germline, CDR1 is MGHRA and CDR2 is YSYEKL. The CDR3 is 16 residues long. Trimming removed 3 bases from V and 5 bases from J, with 19 bases in between. CDR3 in DNA: TGCGCCAGCAGCCAGGCACCACTGGGACAATGGTATGGCTACACCTTC. Amino acids: CASSQAPLGQWYGYTF.

V and J are TRBV18 and TRBJ2-1; TRBD1 matches at 10 bases. From germline, CDR1 is KGHSH and CDR2 LQKENI. V lost 3 bases, J lost 6 bases, and 5 bases stayed unmatched. There are 15 residues in the CDR3. CDR3 sequence (DNA): TGTGCCAGCTCACCGGACAGGGGGAGAGGCAATGAGCAGTTCTTC. It encodes CASSPDRGRGNEQFF.

The rearrangement uses TRBV6-5 and TRBJ2-1; TRBD2 aligns across 10 bases. This CDR3 has 16 amino acids. V shed 0 bases, J shed 7 bases, and the junction held 6 bases outside the gene matches. CDR1 and CDR2 (germline): MNHEY, SVGAGI. Here the CDR3 DNA reads TGTGCCAGCAGTTACTCAACCCTAGCGGGGGCGAATGAGCAGTTCTTC. This gives the protein CASSYSTLAGANEQFF.